This note documents a single T cell receptor beta chain sequence. The sample belongs to a study of blood T cell repertoires in COVID-19. About the research overall: Samples of COVID-19 (acute and convalescent) were obtained from the United States, Italy and Spain. T cells, B-cell-depleted T cells, or PBMCs supplied cDNA or gDNA.

Trimming cost V 4 bases and J 3 bases, with 7 bases left between them. From germline, CDR1 is SEHNR and CDR2 FQNEAQ (reference sequence). The CDR3 runs to 14 residues. Study processing details: Nucleated cell number was recorded as an estimate derived from reference gene primer amplification. Sequenced by immunoSEQ multiplex PCR; TCRdb stores in-frame clones only, minus some. V, J and clone size reflect that table, while D and trimming were determined from the DNA. The sample records 300,000 to 400,000 clones, around nine tenths being singletons. The chain uses TRBV7-9 and TRBJ1-6; D may be TRBD1 (6 bases). Sequencing was done on a sample of peripheral blood. This clonotype originated in a human donor in a cohort sampled during active COVID-19. The CDR3 DNA follows: TGTGCCAGCAGCTCGGACAGCTATAATTCACCCCTCCACTTT. It codes for CASSSDSYNSPLHF. The full variable domain, its missing parts supplied by reference TRBV7-9 and TRBJ1-6, is DTGVSQNPRHKITKRGQNVTFRCDPISEHNRLYWYRQTLGQGPEFLTYFQNEAQLEKSRLLSDRFSAERPKGSFSTLEIQRTEQGDSAMYLCASSSDSYNSPLHFGNGTRLTVT.